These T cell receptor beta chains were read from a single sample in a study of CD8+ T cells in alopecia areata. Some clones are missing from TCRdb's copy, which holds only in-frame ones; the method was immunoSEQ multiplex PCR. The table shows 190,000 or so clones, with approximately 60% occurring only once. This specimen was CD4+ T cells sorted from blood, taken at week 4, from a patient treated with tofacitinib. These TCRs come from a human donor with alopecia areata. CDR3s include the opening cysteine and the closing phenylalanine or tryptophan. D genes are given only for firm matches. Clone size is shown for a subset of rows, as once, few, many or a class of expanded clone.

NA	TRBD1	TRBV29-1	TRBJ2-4	TGCAGCGCTGGGACAGGGGGCCTCAAAAACATTCAGTACTTC	CSAGTGGLKNIQYF
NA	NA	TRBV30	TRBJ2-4	TGTGCCTGGTCAGGGTTCGAGGACAAAAACATTCAGTACTTC	CAWSGFEDKNIQYF
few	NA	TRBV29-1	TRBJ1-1	TGCAGCGTTGTTCGTGGCAGCCGTGGTGAAGCTTTCTTT	CSVVRGSRGEAFF
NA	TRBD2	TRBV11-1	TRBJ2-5	TGTGCCAGCAGCTTAGCGGCGGGGGGTCAAGAGACCCAGTACTTC	CASSLAAGGQETQYF
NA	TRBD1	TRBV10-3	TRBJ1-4	TGTGCCATCAGGCAGACAGGGATAGGTGAAAAACTGTTTTTT	CAIRQTGIGEKLFF
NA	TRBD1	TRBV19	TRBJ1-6	TGTGCCAGTAGAAACACGGGACAGGGTAATTCACCCCTCCACTTT	CASRNTGQGNSPLHF
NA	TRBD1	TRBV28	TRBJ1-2	TGTGCCAGCAGTGAAGGGACAGGGGGTTATGGCTACACCTTC	CASSEGTGGYGYTF
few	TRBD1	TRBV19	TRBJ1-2	TGTGCCAGTAGTATCGCTGGACAGGCCTATGGCTACACCTTC	CASSIAGQAYGYTF
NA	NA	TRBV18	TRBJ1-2	TGTGCCAGCTCACCACCCCAGAGGGGAAGCTACACCTTC	CASSPPQRGSYTF
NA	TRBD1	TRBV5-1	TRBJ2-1	TGCGCCAGCAGCTTGGCCAGGGGGCCCTCTGGTGACAATGAGCAGTTCTTC	CASSLARGPSGDNEQFF
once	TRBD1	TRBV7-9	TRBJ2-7	TGTGCCAGCAAGTCCGGGACAGCCTACGAGCAGTACTTC	CASKSGTAYEQYF
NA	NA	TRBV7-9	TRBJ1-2	TGTGCCAGCAGCTTAGAGGGCAGAAACTATGGCTACACCTTC	CASSLEGRNYGYTF
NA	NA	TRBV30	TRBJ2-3	TGTGCCTGGACTTCCCGGGCACAGGTTGGGCCAGATACGCAGTATTTT	CAWTSRAQVGPDTQYF
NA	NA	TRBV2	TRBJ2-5	TGTGCCAGCAGTGTCTCACTAGGAGAGACCCAGTACTTC	CASSVSLGETQYF
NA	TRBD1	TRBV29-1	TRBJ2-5	TGCAGCGTTGGGGGACAGGGATCGCGAGAGACCCAGTACTTC	CSVGGQGSRETQYF
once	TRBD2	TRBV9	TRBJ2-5	TGTGCCAGCAGCGTCCTAGCGGGGGGGCGGACCCAGTACTTC	CASSVLAGGRTQYF
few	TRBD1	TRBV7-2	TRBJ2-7	TGTGCCAGCAGCTACGGACAGGTTGTCTACGAGCAGTACTTC	CASSYGQVVYEQYF
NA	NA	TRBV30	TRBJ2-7	TGTGCCTGGAGTGGAGGTGGGAGAGGGTACGAGCAGTACTTC	CAWSGGGRGYEQYF
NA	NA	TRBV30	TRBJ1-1	TGTGCCTGGAGTGCCAGGACTGAAGCTTTCTTT	CAWSARTEAFF
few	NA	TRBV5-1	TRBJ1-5	TGCGCCAGCAGCGGGGACTTGGGCGGTCAGCCCCAGCATTTT	CASSGDLGGQPQHF
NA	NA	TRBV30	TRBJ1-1	TGTGCCGCGGGACGGGACACTGAAGCTTTCTTT	CAAGRDTEAFF
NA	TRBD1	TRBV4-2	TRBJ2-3	TGTGCCAGCAGCCAAGTGCGGGGGACAGGGCCAACAGATACGCAGTATTTT	CASSQVRGTGPTDTQYF
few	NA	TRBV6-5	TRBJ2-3	TGTGCCAGCAGTCGAGGACCCACAGATACGCAGTATTTT	CASSRGPTDTQYF
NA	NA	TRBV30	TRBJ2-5	TGTGCCTGGAGTGTACGTGGGGGCGGGGGGACCCAGTACTTC	CAWSVRGGGGTQYF
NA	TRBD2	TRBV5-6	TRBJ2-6	TGTGCCAGCAGCCCACTAGCGGGGGGGTATGCTGGGGCCAACGTCCTGACTTTC	CASSPLAGGYAGANVLTF
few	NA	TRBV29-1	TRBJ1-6	TGCAGCGTTGGTCCGGGCATAGGCTCACCCCTCCACTTT	CSVGPGIGSPLHF
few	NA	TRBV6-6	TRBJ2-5	TGTGCCAGCAGTTACTCCCCCGCAGTTTACCAAGAGACCCAGTACTTC	CASSYSPAVYQETQYF